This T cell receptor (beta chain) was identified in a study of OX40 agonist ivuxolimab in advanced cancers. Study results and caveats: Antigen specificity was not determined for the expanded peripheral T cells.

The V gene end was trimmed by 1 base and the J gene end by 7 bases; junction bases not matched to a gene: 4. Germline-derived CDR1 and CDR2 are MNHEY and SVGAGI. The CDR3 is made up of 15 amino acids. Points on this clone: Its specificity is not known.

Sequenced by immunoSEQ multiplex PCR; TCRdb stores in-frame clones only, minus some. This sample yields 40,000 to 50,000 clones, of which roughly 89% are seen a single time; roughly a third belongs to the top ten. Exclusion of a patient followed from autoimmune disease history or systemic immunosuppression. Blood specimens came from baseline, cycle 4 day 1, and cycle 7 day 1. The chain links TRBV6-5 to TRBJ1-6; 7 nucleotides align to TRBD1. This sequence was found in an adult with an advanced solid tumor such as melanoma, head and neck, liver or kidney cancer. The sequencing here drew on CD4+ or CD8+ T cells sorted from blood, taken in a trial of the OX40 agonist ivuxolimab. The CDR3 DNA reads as TGTGCCAGCAGTTACTTTTTAGGGGGCAATTCACCCCTCCACTTT. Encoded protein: CASSYFLGGNSPLHF.